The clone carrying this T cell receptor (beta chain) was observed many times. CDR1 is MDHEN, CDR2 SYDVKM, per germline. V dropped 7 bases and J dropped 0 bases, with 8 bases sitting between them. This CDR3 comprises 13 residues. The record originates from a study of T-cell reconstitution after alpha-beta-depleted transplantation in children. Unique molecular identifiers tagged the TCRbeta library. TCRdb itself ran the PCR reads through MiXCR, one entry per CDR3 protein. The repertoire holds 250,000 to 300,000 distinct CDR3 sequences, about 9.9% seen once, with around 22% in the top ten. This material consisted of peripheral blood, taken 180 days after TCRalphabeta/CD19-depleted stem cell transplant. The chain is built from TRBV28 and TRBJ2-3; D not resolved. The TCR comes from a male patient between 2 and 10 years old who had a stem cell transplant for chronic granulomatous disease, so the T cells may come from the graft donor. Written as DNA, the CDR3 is TGTGCCAGCACCAGAATCAGCACAGATACGCAGTATTTT. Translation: CASTRISTDTQYF.